Given below is one T cell receptor beta chain in context. What it recognizes is unknown. The CDR3 covers 14 residues. V was shortened by 2 bases and J by 0 bases, with 7 bases between the two germline ends. From germline, CDR1 is MGHRA and CDR2 YSYEKL. This entry belongs to a study of T cells in localized non-small cell lung cancer. The study's findings and limits: Adjacent lung exhibited a median of around 60 among the 100 most abundant tumor clones. Elevated blood T cell density was associated with longer overall survival. Adjacent uninvolved lung had the highest clonality, suggesting focused antigen responses.

Some clones are missing from TCRdb's copy, which holds only in-frame ones; the method was immunoSEQ multiplex PCR. The sample carries 24,000 or so clones, 70% to 90% recorded once. Sequencing used peripheral blood mononuclear cells, obtained before any cancer treatment. The TCR originated in a woman aged 35-75 years with stage III lung adenocarcinoma. The chain recombines TRBV4-1 with TRBJ1-1; the D gene is possibly TRBD1 (5 bases). CDR3 amino acids: CASSQPTVNTEAFF. Here the CDR3 DNA reads TGCGCCAGCAGCCAACCGACAGTGAACACTGAAGCTTTCTTT.